The next 3 T cell receptor beta chains were all read from a single sample in a study of T cell repertoires in urothelial bladder cancer. Assay used: immunoSEQ multiplex PCR; TCRdb lists only in-frame clones, some missing. The sample includes under 15,000 clones, roughly 70% seen only once; the top ten take less than 9%. Sequencing was performed on tumor-infiltrating cells from bladder cancer. The receptors shown here come from a human donor with urothelial carcinoma.

Regarding this clone: The same CDR3 can be traced to other DNA sequences in this sample. The chain carries TRBV10-3 and TRBJ1-5; TRBD1 matches at 9 bases. This CDR3 has 15 residues. V shed 6 bases and J 4 bases; nucleotides not matched to a gene: 7. Germline assignment: CDR1 ENHRY and CDR2 SYGVKD. The CDR3: CAISPTGGGNQPQHF. The CDR3, as DNA: TGTGCCATCAGCCCGACAGGGGGTGGAAATCAGCCCCAGCATTTT.

V gene TRBV9 combines with J gene TRBJ2-5; a weak D match, TRBD2 (5 bases). The germline CDR1 and CDR2 sequences are SGDLS and YYNGEE. CDR3 length: 13 amino acids. V was shortened by 3 bases and J by 7 bases, with 13 bases between the two germline ends. CDR3 DNA: TGTGCCAGCAGCGCCCCCCCGGAGGTGACCCAGTACTTC. It is translated as CASSAPPEVTQYF.

The rearrangement links TRBV5-1 to TRBJ2-7, with TRBD1 matching over 7 bases. Looked up from germline, CDR1 is SGHRS and CDR2 is YFSETQ. J lost 1 base, V lost 4 bases, and 5 bases had no gene match. This CDR3 contains 14 residues. CDR3 protein: CASSPGDRSYEQYF. CDR3 in DNA: TGCGCCAGCAGCCCCGGGGACAGATCCTACGAGCAGTACTTC.